This entry describes one T cell receptor (beta chain). Its antigen is still unknown. The data belong to a study of cytomegalovirus exposure and HLA in healthy donors. Study as a whole: Findings of an earlier analysis included around 120 million unique TCR beta sequences from around 180 million T cells. Study-wide results and limits: Testing in vitro showed three CMV-associated chains specific for CMV antigens. Researchers left out some V segments, among them TRBV6-2 and TRBV6-3, as indistinguishable. Researchers catalogued 164 TCR beta chains as cytomegalovirus-associated.

This CDR3 comprises 15 residues. Germline CDR1 and CDR2: WSHSY and SAAADI. J lost 7 bases, V lost 2 bases, and 9 bases had no gene match. PCR primers comprised 60 Vbeta and 13 Jbeta primers. Generated by immunoSEQ multiplex PCR, the TCRdb table keeps only in-frame clones and is missing some. The sample contains 100,000 to 150,000 clones, about 79% of which appear only once. The chain is built from TRBV10-2 and TRBJ2-7; TRBD2 agrees at 9 bases. This clonotype was obtained from a middle-aged man in good health and CMV-seronegative. Material: PBMCs. CDR3 coding DNA: TGCGCCAGCAGTGAGGAGTGGACTAGCGCGGGAGAGCAGTACTTC. Translation gives CASSEEWTSAGEQYF.